The clone carrying this T cell receptor (beta chain) has only one observation. Its antigen remains unknown. The same CDR3 also results from other DNA sequences found in this sample. The data originate from a study of OX40 agonist ivuxolimab in advanced cancers. Overall study: All patients had ivuxolimab intravenously every 2 weeks at 0.01 to 10 mg/kg. Overall study results and limits: Expanded peripheral T cell antigen specificity was not determined.

Generated by immunoSEQ multiplex PCR, the TCRdb table keeps only in-frame clones and is missing some. The top ten hold under 0.35% of the sample, which has around 90,000 clones, about nine tenths seen once. This specimen consisted of CD4+ or CD8+ T cells sorted from blood, obtained in a trial of the OX40 agonist ivuxolimab. This receptor was obtained from an adult with an advanced solid tumor such as melanoma, head and neck, liver or kidney cancer.

The CDR3 nucleotides are TGCGCCAGCAGTGAACCGGGGTCCGGCACAGATACGCAGTATTTT. Protein: CASSEPGSGTDTQYF. The rearrangement uses TRBV10-2 and TRBJ2-3, with D possibly TRBD2 on 5 matching bases. Germline V gene data show CDR1 as WSHSY and CDR2 as SAAADI. Trimming removed 3 bases at V and 1 base at J, with 11 bases between. CDR3 length: 15 residues.